This paragraph covers one T cell receptor beta chain sequence. This record comes from a study of blood T cell repertoires in COVID-19. Sequenced by immunoSEQ multiplex PCR; TCRdb stores in-frame clones only, minus some. The profile shows approximately 200,000 clones, roughly nine tenths of them singletons. Cohorts were assigned according to the clinical history that participants reported. V lost 5 bases, J lost 2 bases, and 15 bases lay in between. The CDR3 covers 15 residues. Germline CDR1 and CDR2: SEHNR and FQNEAQ (reference sequence). The genes are TRBV7-9 and TRBJ1-2; D is undetermined. The material sequenced was PBMCs or T cells enriched from blood (not recorded which). This sequence originates from a woman younger than 30 in a cohort exposed to, infected with or recovered from COVID-19 (not recorded which). The CDR3 protein is CASSPPLRQNYGYTF. For the CDR3, the DNA is TGTGCCAGCAGCCCGCCGTTGAGACAAAACTATGGCTACACCTTC. The full variable domain, with the rest looked up from reference TRBV7-9 and TRBJ1-2, is DTGVSQNPRHKITKRGQNVTFRCDPISEHNRLYWYRQTLGQGPEFLTYFQNEAQLEKSRLLSDRFSAERPKGSFSTLEIQRTEQGDSAMYLCASSPPLRQNYGYTFGSGTRLTVV.